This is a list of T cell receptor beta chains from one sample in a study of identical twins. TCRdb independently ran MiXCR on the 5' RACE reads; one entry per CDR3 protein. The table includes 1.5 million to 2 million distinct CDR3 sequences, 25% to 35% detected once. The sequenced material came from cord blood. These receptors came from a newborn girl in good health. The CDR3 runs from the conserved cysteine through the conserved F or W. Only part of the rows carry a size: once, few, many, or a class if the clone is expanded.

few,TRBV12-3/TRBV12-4,CASSEQLGGGAGQPQHF
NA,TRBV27,CASSRRGRVEQYF
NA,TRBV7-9,CASSPLGRWDGYTF
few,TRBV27,CASSLSRGTQETQYF
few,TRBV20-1,CSVHRAPRSNQPQHF
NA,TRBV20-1,CSAPKLAGDGGLDTQYF
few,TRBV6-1,CASSEPYREETQYF
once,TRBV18,CASSPAGYYGCTF
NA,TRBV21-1,CASSLNTPTGELFF
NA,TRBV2,CASNLAGGPTGELFF
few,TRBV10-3,CAISESQGSNYGYTF
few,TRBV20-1,CSSPIGGRNEQFF
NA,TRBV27,CASRGLAGATQYF
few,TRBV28,CASSFISSSSDTQYF
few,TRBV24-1,CATSDPKKTKLARENTGELFF
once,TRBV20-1,CSARAQARPQHF
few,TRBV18,CASSRTTGLYEQYF
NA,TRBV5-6,CASSSDWDLNYGYTF
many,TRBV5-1,CASSLSGREAKNIQYF
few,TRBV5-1,CASSLGDYPTTDTQYF
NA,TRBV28,CASSSPQGFTEAFF
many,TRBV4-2,CASSQEIPSQETQYF
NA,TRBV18,CASSPQGPRDTGELFF
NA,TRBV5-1,CASSSLITGGGETQYF
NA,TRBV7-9,CASSQGLAIEQYF
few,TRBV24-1,CATSDLQQPGLAGINEQFF
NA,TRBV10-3,CAISVQGEGTEAFF
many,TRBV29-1,CSVWDRGLPDTQYF
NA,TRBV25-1,CASSNRDRRFGAFF
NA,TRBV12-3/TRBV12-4,CASRLKRGGLLGANVLTF
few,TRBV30,CAWSVLPGQDNSPLHF
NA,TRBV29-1,CSVGHRGTEAFF
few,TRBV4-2,CASSQVSLAGADTQYF
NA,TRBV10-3,CAISEEGVTEAFF
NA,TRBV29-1,CSVAPISAPEFVGELFF
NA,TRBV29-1,CSVVVGRNNEELFF
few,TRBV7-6,CASSLNPLAGGNEQFF
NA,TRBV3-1,CASSQPEAFF
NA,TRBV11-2,CASSLEIQVEAFF
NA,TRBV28,CASRPGGGGSNQPQHF
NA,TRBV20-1,CSAPTQGMNTEAFF
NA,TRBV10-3,CAISEGANIQYF
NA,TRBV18,CASSPPVGVRNEQFF
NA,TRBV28,CASSAIGTRSSYEQYF
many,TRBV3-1,CASSRGGSSYNEQFF
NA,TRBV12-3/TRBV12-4,CASSLAGEHTGELFF
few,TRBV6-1,CASSDFGGSSYEQYF
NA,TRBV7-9,CASSFTAPDTQYF
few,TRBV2,CASSRSGQHYGYTF
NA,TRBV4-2,CASGQGGGTDTQYF
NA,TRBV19,CASSIGRNYEQYF
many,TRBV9,CASSVGLAGNNEQFF
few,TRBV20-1,CSASHPSGGSYNEQFF